Listed here are 17 T cell receptor beta chains from one sample, sequenced in a study of prognosis after radiotherapy for stage I lung cancer. Multiplex PCR in two rounds served to amplify TCR beta CDR3 from genomic DNA. First-round PCR used primers specific to each TRBV and TRBJ gene. TCRdb reanalysed the multiplex PCR reads using MiXCR and keeps one entry per CDR3 protein. Of about 22,000 distinct CDR3 sequences in the sample, around 37% are singletons; the top ten hold roughly three fifths. The sequencing used PBMCs, collected before or after stereotactic body radiation therapy (not recorded which). The receptor source for this set is a donor over 45 with non-small cell lung cancer.

The table lists this clonotype with many counts. The V gene is TRBV28, the J gene TRBJ1-2; TRBD1 matches at 8 bases. Germline V gene sequence: CDR1 MDHEN, CDR2 SYDVKM. With 6 bases clipped from V and 1 base from J, the junction kept 13 bases outside the gene matches. The length of the CDR3 is 17 residues. CDR3 protein: CASSKNSGTGVNYGYTF. In nucleotides, the CDR3 is TGTGCCAGCAGCAAAAATTCCGGGACAGGTGTTAACTATGGCTACACCTTC.

This clonotype has at least ten counts. The chain has TRBV18 and TRBJ2-2; D may be TRBD1 (5 bases). The CDR3 covers 16 residues. V was cut by 6 bases and J by 0 bases, with 14 bases left in between. Germline V CDR1 and CDR2: KGHSH, LQKENI. Written as DNA, the CDR3 is TGTGCCAGCTCGCCCCCCCAGGGTGCGAACACCGGGGAGCTGTTTTTT. Encoded protein: CASSPPQGANTGELFF.

As concerns this clonotype: The conserved closing phenylalanine or tryptophan is absent in this CDR3, likely reflecting a read error. This rearrangement joins TRBV19 to TRBJ2-7, with D possibly matching TRBD2 (5 bases). The CDR3 has 13 amino acids. The V end was cut by 11 bases, the J end by 0 bases, with 14 bases between. Germline V CDR1 and CDR2: LNHDA, SQIVND (reference sequence). The CDR3 reads CARWDGSSYEQYL. The DNA for the CDR3 is TGTGCCCGATGGGATGGGAGCTCCTACGAGCAGTACTTA.

J is TRBJ2-1 and V is TRBV6-5; tentative D call: TRBD2 (5 bases). V dropped 4 bases and J dropped 2 bases, with 6 bases sitting between them. Germline V gives CDR1 MNHEY, CDR2 SVGAGI. This CDR3 region has 13 residues. The CDR3 DNA sequence: TGTGCCAGCAGTTTACTAGCCTACAATGAGCAGTTCTTC. Protein product: CASSLLAYNEQFF.

A note on this clonotype: This may arise from a read error, as a much more abundant clone is one base away. The rearrangement joins TRBV19 to TRBJ1-5, with a weak D call TRBD1 (6 bases). The germline V gene has CDR1 LNHDA and CDR2 SQIVND (reference sequence). V was clipped by 4 bases and J by 10 bases, with 14 bases between them. CDR3 length: 13 amino acids. In nucleotides, the CDR3 is TGTGCCAGTAGTAGAGACAGGACTCATCCCCAGCATTTT. Its translation is CASSRDRTHPQHF.

To note about this clonotype: At one of its ends the junction is not consistent with the germline gene, which may arise from a read error. The CDR3 region is CASSIVAGKTKYF. The CDR3 DNA is TGTGCCAGTAGTATTGTGGCTGGAAAGACCAAGTACTTC. This chain links TRBV19 with TRBJ2-5; D call uncertain. The germline V gene has CDR1 LNHDA and CDR2 SQIVND (reference sequence). CDR3 length: 13 residues. Full variable domain (remainder filled in from reference TRBV19 and TRBJ2-5): DGGITQSPKYLFRKEGQNVTLSCEQNLNHDAMYWYRQDPGQGLRLIYYSQIVNDFQKGDIAEGYSVSREKKESFPLTVTSAQKNPTAFYLCASSIVAGKTKYFGPGTRLLVL.

In its sample, this clonotype was seen many times. This sequence joins TRBV18 and TRBJ2-3; TRBD2 matches 11 bases. V was pared by 1 base and J by 5 bases, with 5 bases of the junction left unmatched. Per germline, CDR1 KGHSH and CDR2 LQKENI. There are 16 residues in the CDR3. The CDR3 protein is CASSPLAGGPGDTQYF. For the CDR3, the DNA is TGTGCCAGCTCACCACTAGCGGGAGGGCCCGGAGATACGCAGTATTTT.

Details on this clonotype: One end of the junction does not line up with germline, which may come from a read error. The V call is TRBV24-1, the J call TRBJ1-5; D is unresolved. The CDR3 spans 13 residues. Germline V gene sequence: CDR1 KGHDR, CDR2 SFDVKD. In DNA, the CDR3 is TGTGCCACTTCCGTGGACGGTTATCATCCCCAGCATTTT. Residues: CATSVDGYHPQHF.

This clonotype was counted ten times or more. This chain joins TRBV20-1 and TRBJ2-1; no clear D. The germline gives CDR1 DFQATT, CDR2 SNEGSKA (reference sequence). Trimming shortened V by 5 bases and J by 3 bases, and 20 bases separated the two germline ends. CDR3 size: 16 residues. In DNA, the CDR3 is TGCAGTGCTTTGCCCATGGACCGGCGGCACTACAATGAGCAGTTCTTC. It codes for CSALPMDRRHYNEQFF.

J is TRBJ2-2 and V is TRBV6-1, with 10 bases matching TRBD2. The CDR3 is made up of 15 amino acids. From germline, CDR1 is MNHNS and CDR2 SASEGT. After removal of 6 bases from V and 5 bases from J, the junction contained 6 bases not matched to a gene. The CDR3 region has the DNA TGTGCCAGCAGGCCTAGCGGGGGAAGGACCGGGGAGCTGTTTTTT. Its translation is CASRPSGGRTGELFF.

V usage is TRBV12-3 or TRBV12-4 and J usage is TRBJ2-3, with unresolved D. Trimming left V 10 bases short and J 2 bases short, with 10 bases between. CDR3 length equals 12 residues. The CDR3 loop is CAIQNLTDTQYF. CDR3 DNA: TGTGCCATCCAAAACCTCACAGATACGCAGTATTTT.

J is TRBJ2-2 and V is TRBV7-2; 10 bases are shared with TRBD2. Germline lookup yields CDR1 SGHTA and CDR2 FQGNSA. The CDR3 is 15 residues long. V lost 2 bases and J lost 7; bases outside the gene matches: 4. CDR3 DNA sequence: TGTGCCAGCAGCTTACTAGCGGGAGCTGGCGGGGAGCTGTTTTTT. It translates to CASSLLAGAGGELFF.

A word on this clonotype: This is likely an artifact of a read error, given a far larger clone one base away. This rearrangement joins TRBV6-9 to TRBJ1-1, with D unclear. The CDR3 is made up of 16 amino acids. Germline V lookup: CDR1 MNHGY, CDR2 SVAAGI. V lost 2 bases to trimming and J lost 1 base, with 14 bases between them. CDR3 coding DNA: TGTGCCAGCAGTTATCGGTGGGTTTATAGGAACACTGAAGCTTTCTTT. Protein: CASSYRWVYRNTEAFF.

For this clonotype: A read error is likely, as this CDR3 ends without the conserved phenylalanine or tryptophan. The chain is built from TRBV24-1 and TRBJ2-2, with 11 nucleotides matching TRBD1. This CDR3 has 18 residues. Germline V gene data show CDR1 as KGHDR and CDR2 as SFDVKD. CDR3 amino acids: CATSASGQGAANTGELFS. CDR3 coding DNA: TGTGCCACCAGTGCCTCAGGACAGGGGGCAGCGAACACTGGGGAGCTGTTTTCT.

This clonotype has at least ten counts. This chain joins TRBV20-1 and TRBJ2-7; no clear D gene. Trimming shortened V by 4 bases and J by 0 bases, and 13 bases separated the two germline ends. CDR1 DFQATT and CDR2 SNEGSKA come from the germline V gene (reference sequence). The length of the CDR3 is 14 residues. CDR3 bases: TGCAGTGCTAAAACCCGGAGATTCTCCTACGAGCAGTACTTC. Its translation: CSAKTRRFSYEQYF.

This clonotype was observed once. The chain carries TRBV3-1 and TRBJ2-3; D is unresolved. Germline CDR1 and CDR2: LGHDT and YNNKEL (reference sequence). V was shortened by 1 base and J by 1 base, with 6 bases between the two germline ends. There are 14 residues in the CDR3. CDR3 nucleotide sequence: TGTGCCAGCAGCCAAGGGCGTGGCACAGATACGCAGTATTTT. Translation: CASSQGRGTDTQYF.

This clonotype was detected many times. The chain carries TRBV20-1 and TRBJ2-1, with D perhaps matching TRBD1 or TRBD2 (5 bases each). Germline V gene lookup returns CDR1 DFQATT and CDR2 SNEGSKA (reference sequence). The ends were cut back, 0 bases at V and 5 bases at J, with 20 bases in the middle. This CDR3 is 17 amino acids long. CDR3 coding DNA: TGCAGTGCTAGAGAATCATGGGGCCCAAGGGGACACAATGAGCAGTTCTTC. As protein: CSARESWGPRGHNEQFF.